The next 19 T cell receptor beta chains were all read from a single sample in a study of OX40 agonist ivuxolimab in advanced cancers. Profiled with immunoSEQ multiplex PCR; TCRdb holds only in-frame clones, not every one. The table shows roughly 56,000 clones, with 82% occurring only once. Here the sequenced sample was CD4+ or CD8+ T cells sorted from blood, taken in a trial of the OX40 agonist ivuxolimab. These receptors were collected from an adult with an advanced solid tumor such as melanoma, head and neck, liver or kidney cancer.

The V call is TRBV28, the J call TRBJ2-2; TRBD2 might be the D (6 bases). The germline CDR1 and CDR2 sequences are MDHEN and SYDVKM. Trimming pared 7 bases from V and 6 bases from J, leaving 12 bases between. CDR3 size: 13 residues. CDR3 DNA: TGTGCCAGCACGACCTGGGGGGCCGGGGAGCTGTTTTTT. Protein: CASTTWGAGELFF.

The rearrangement links TRBV6-6 to TRBJ1-2; perhaps TRBD1 as D (5 bases). Germline V gives CDR1 MNHNY, CDR2 SVGAGI (reference sequence). The V end lost 5 bases, the J end lost 8 bases, and 12 bases lay between the germline ends. The CDR3 is made up of 12 amino acids. The CDR3 DNA sequence: TGTGCCAGCAGTCCCGGGACGGGCGGCTACACCTTC. Translated: CASSPGTGGYTF.

The V call is TRBV11-2, the J call TRBJ2-5; D gene uncertain. V lost 1 base and J lost 5, with 14 bases in between. From germline, CDR1 is SGHAT and CDR2 FQNNGV. This CDR3 contains 15 residues. CDR3 DNA sequence: TGTGCCAGCAGCTTAGCCTTGACAAGGCGGGAGACCCAGTACTTC. Its translation: CASSLALTRRETQYF.

V usage is TRBV7-9 and J usage is TRBJ1-4, with 7 bases identical to TRBD1. Trimming at V came to 5 bases and at J to 4 bases, leaving 7 bases not matched to a gene. CDR1 and CDR2 (germline): SEHNR, FQNEAQ (reference sequence). The CDR3 runs to 15 residues. CDR3 region: CASSPDRVINEKLFF. The CDR3 bases are TGTGCCAGCAGCCCCGACAGGGTGATTAATGAAAAACTGTTTTTT.

The CDR3 spells CASSLAGIGDGYTF. For the CDR3, the DNA is TGCGCCAGCAGCTTGGCAGGTATTGGGGATGGCTACACCTTC. The chain couples TRBV5-1 to TRBJ1-2; unclear D gene. Germline CDR1 reads SGHRS; CDR2 reads YFSETQ. V was cut by 0 bases and J by 6 bases, with 12 bases left in between. The CDR3 extends over 14 amino acids.

The V and J genes are TRBV9 and TRBJ1-3; D is ambiguous. Germline V gene lookup returns CDR1 SGDLS and CDR2 YYNGEE. Trimming took 0 bases from V and 2 from J, leaving 9 bases between them. The CDR3 consists of 15 residues. The chain's CDR3 is CASSVAGRTGNTIYF. The CDR3 DNA sequence: TGTGCCAGCAGCGTAGCTGGGAGAACTGGAAACACCATATATTTT.

The J gene is TRBJ1-2, the V gene TRBV19; tentatively, D is TRBD1 (6 bases). The V gene lost 10 bases and the J gene lost 4 bases, with 28 bases spanning the gap. The V gene's germline CDR1 is LNHDA and CDR2 SQIVND (reference sequence). CDR3 length equals 17 residues. In DNA form, the CDR3 reads TGTGCCACTAGATTGGGACACCTAACCCGCCTCAGCTATGGCTACACCTTC. This codes for CATRLGHLTRLSYGYTF.

The chain joins TRBV18 to TRBJ1-2; TRBD1 agrees at 8 bases. With V trimmed by 4 bases and J by 2 bases, 15 bases remained unmatched. In germline, CDR1 is KGHSH, CDR2 LQKENI. CDR3 length equals 18 residues. The CDR3 nucleotides read TGTGCCAGCTCACTGTTTGTCCAGGGGGCGCGGAACAACTATGGCTACACCTTC. This gives the protein CASSLFVQGARNNYGYTF.

The chain links TRBV6-5 to TRBJ1-1, with 7 bases aligning to TRBD1. The CDR3 is made up of 14 amino acids. Germline V gene sequence: CDR1 MNHEY, CDR2 SVGAGI. Germline trimming cut 7 bases from V and 4 bases from J; bases unmatched to any gene: 9. CDR3 loop: CASIVDRDGTEAFF. The CDR3 DNA sequence: TGTGCCAGCATCGTTGACAGGGACGGCACTGAAGCTTTCTTT.

The chain has TRBV29-1 and TRBJ1-2; D remains unclear. Germline V lookup: CDR1 SQVTM, CDR2 ANQGSEA. The CDR3 spans 14 residues. Trimming shortened V by 2 bases and J by 7 bases, and 17 bases separated the two germline ends. The CDR3 coding sequence is TGCAGCGTTGAAAGGCCGGCTCTAAGTAGTGGCTACACCTTC. Amino acids: CSVERPALSSGYTF.

The rearrangement links TRBV28 to TRBJ1-4; D is possibly TRBD1 (6 bases). The CDR3 consists of 15 residues. The germline V gene encodes CDR1 MDHEN and CDR2 SYDVKM. Trimming shortened V by 6 bases and J by 6 bases, and 17 bases separated the two germline ends. In DNA form, the CDR3 reads TGTGCCAGCAGAACCTCGGGCAGGGGCTATGAAAAACTGTTTTTT. It specifies CASRTSGRGYEKLFF.

The genes are TRBV6-5 and TRBJ2-1, with TRBD1 identical over 9 bases. Germline V CDR1 and CDR2: MNHEY, SVGAGI. The CDR3 length is 15 residues. J lost 2 bases, V lost 2 bases, and 1 base had no gene match. As DNA, the CDR3 is TGTGCCAGCAGTTACAGGGACAGGGCCTACAATGAGCAGTTCTTC. It yields the protein CASSYRDRAYNEQFF.

This chain joins TRBV5-5 and TRBJ1-2; D call uncertain. CDR1 and CDR2 (germline): SGHKS, YYEKEE (reference sequence). The CDR3 is 15 amino acids. V dropped 4 bases and J dropped 4 bases, with 17 bases sitting between them. The CDR3 DNA reads as TGTGCCAGCAGCCCTGTAGGAGGGATGGGCTATGGCTACACCTTC. This encodes CASSPVGGMGYGYTF.

The V gene is TRBV5-1, the J gene TRBJ2-7, with 15 bases identical to TRBD2. Per germline, CDR1 SGHRS and CDR2 YFSETQ. The CDR3 is 16 amino acids. The V and J ends lost 4 bases and 7 bases, in that order; junction bases with no gene match: 9. DNA for the CDR3: TGCGCCAGCAGCGCCCAGGAGGGACTAGCGGGAGGAGAGCAGTACTTC. Its translation is CASSAQEGLAGGEQYF.

This clone was counted a single time. This sequence joins TRBV7-9 and TRBJ2-2; TRBD2 might be the D (5 bases). Trimming removed 6 bases from V and 5 bases from J, with 13 bases in between. This CDR3 contains 14 residues. Germline assignment: CDR1 SEHNR and CDR2 FQNEAQ (reference sequence). CDR3 protein: CASRSGLETGELFF. CDR3 nucleotides: TGTGCCAGCAGATCCGGACTGGAGACCGGGGAGCTGTTTTTT.

The V call is TRBV5-1, the J call TRBJ2-3; D call uncertain. This CDR3 is 14 amino acids long. CDR1 and CDR2 (germline): SGHRS, YFSETQ. Between the trimmed V and J ends, which lost 0 bases and 5 bases, there was a span of 10 bases. The CDR3 coding sequence is TGCGCCAGCAGCTTGGAGGGCAGGAGAGATACGCAGTATTTT. It is translated as CASSLEGRRDTQYF.

This chain uses TRBV6-1 with TRBJ2-1, with TRBD2 matching over 13 bases. The CDR3 totals 13 residues. CDR1 MNHNS and CDR2 SASEGT come from the germline V gene. With 7 bases clipped from V and 15 bases from J, the junction kept 9 bases outside the gene matches. For the CDR3, the DNA is TGTGCCAGCACCCCCACTAGCGGGGGGGCCCTGTTCTTC. Translated: CASTPTSGGALFF.

The chain recombines TRBV7-6 with TRBJ2-1, with TRBD2 identical over 12 bases. CDR3 length equals 17 residues. The V segment lost 0 bases and the J segment 4 bases; nucleotides outside the gene matches: 4. Germline CDR1 reads SGHVS; CDR2 reads FNYEAQ. The CDR3 nucleotides read TGTGCCAGCAGCTTAGCCCCTCTAGCGGGGGGGTACAATGAGCAGTTCTTC. Protein: CASSLAPLAGGYNEQFF.

As concerns this clone: Without the conserved terminal phenylalanine or tryptophan, this CDR3 likely stems from a read error. No DNA is shown, since the ends of the CDR3 on it are uncertain; the CDR3 is the one TCRdb lists. V usage is TRBV6-1 and J usage is TRBJ1-4. Germline V CDR1 and CDR2: MNHNS, SASEGT. The CDR3 adds up to 11 amino acids, both ends counted. This chain's CDR3 is CASSYEGDDRG.